The rows below give T cell receptor beta chains drawn from one sample of a study of Tregs in tolerant kidney transplant recipients. Measured with immunoSEQ multiplex PCR; TCRdb has only the in-frame clones, and not every one. The sample has more than 95,000 clones; roughly 92% are singletons. Sequencing used CD4+ T cells from blood. These receptors were collected from a human donor in good health. Both conserved end residues are part of each CDR3. Each record gives: clone size, D gene, V gene, J gene, CDR3 DNA, CDR3 protein. D genes are given only for firm matches. Size values are once, few and many counts, or a class for expanded clones, and some rows have none.

-,-,TRBV18,TRBJ2-7,TGTGCCAGCTCACCAGATAGCATTACCTACGAGCAGTACTTC,CASSPDSITYEQYF
-,-,TRBV11-2,TRBJ2-7,TGTGCCAGCAGCTCATCCTTCATGGAGAGATCGACCTACGAGCAGTACTTC,CASSSSFMERSTYEQYF
-,-,TRBV6-4,TRBJ2-1,TGTGCCAGCAGTGTGGAACTTGGGTCCTACAATGAGCAGTTCTTC,CASSVELGSYNEQFF
-,-,TRBV5-1,TRBJ2-3,TGCGCCAGCAGCTTGGCGGCTAGCGGCACAGATACGCAGTATTTT,CASSLAASGTDTQYF
-,TRBD1,TRBV19,TRBJ2-4,TGTGCCAGTGGAAGGGACAGAACTAAAAACATTCAGTACTTC,CASGRDRTKNIQYF
-,-,TRBV27,TRBJ2-3,TGTGCCAGCAGTCCGCAACAGCGGATTAGCACAGATACGCAGTATTTT,CASSPQQRISTDTQYF
-,TRBD2,TRBV9,TRBJ2-3,TGTGCCAGCAGCGTAGTTAGCGGGGGGTTCACAGATACGCAGTATTTT,CASSVVSGGFTDTQYF
-,TRBD1,TRBV7-9,TRBJ1-5,TGTGCCAGCAGCCCCGGACAGGGGAGCAATCAGCCCCAGCATTTT,CASSPGQGSNQPQHF
-,TRBD1,TRBV5-1,TRBJ1-6,TGCGCCAGCAGCAGGACAGGGGGTCCCTCACCCCTCCACTTT,CASSRTGGPSPLHF
-,-,TRBV10-1,TRBJ2-7,TGCGCCACCTCCCCGGGACGGATACCCTACGAGCAGTACTTC,CATSPGRIPYEQYF
-,-,TRBV30,TRBJ1-1,TGTGCCTGGAGTAGGGCCGGAATAGAAGCTTTCTTT,CAWSRAGIEAFF
-,TRBD2,TRBV29-1,TRBJ2-1,TGCAGCGTCCAGCGGGAGTGGGCCAATGAGCAGTTCTTC,CSVQREWANEQFF
-,TRBD2,TRBV9,TRBJ2-7,TGTGCCAGCAGCGTAGATCCTAGCGGGGGGGCGTCGCAGTACTTC,CASSVDPSGGASQYF
-,-,TRBV11-3,TRBJ1-1,TGTGCCAGCAGCCGGGGGGGGCACACTGAAGCTTTCTTT,CASSRGGHTEAFF
-,TRBD2,TRBV11-3,TRBJ2-1,TGTGCCAGCAGCGCCGTAGGACTAGCGGGACCGGGGCAGCAGTTCTTC,CASSAVGLAGPGQQFF
-,TRBD1,TRBV6-5,TRBJ1-6,TGTGCCAGCAGCGAACAGGGGTATTCATCACCCCTCCACTTT,CASSEQGYSSPLHF
-,-,TRBV5-6,TRBJ2-2,TGTGCCAGCTCCCAGGGGAGGAGGAACACCGGGGAGCTGTTTTTT,CASSQGRRNTGELFF
-,-,TRBV5-1,TRBJ1-6,TGCGCCAGCAGCTTGGCCAGCGGGGATAATTCACCCCTCCACTTT,CASSLASGDNSPLHF
-,-,TRBV5-1,TRBJ2-3,TGCGCCAGCTTTGGGGCCCTCACAGATACGCAGTATTTT,CASFGALTDTQYF
-,-,TRBV5-1,TRBJ1-1,TGCGCCAGCAGCCCGGACGGGGCCGGAGCTTTCTTT,CASSPDGAGAFF
-,TRBD1,TRBV6-5,TRBJ1-3,TGTGCCAGCAGTTACAACAGGGGGCTTGGAAACACCATATATTTT,CASSYNRGLGNTIYF
-,TRBD2,TRBV18,TRBJ2-1,TGTGCCAGCTCACCTATCGCCCCGACTAGCGGGAAGAATGAGCAGTTCTTC,CASSPIAPTSGKNEQFF
-,-,TRBV4-1,TRBJ2-2,TGCGCCAGCAGCCAAGTACTGAACACCGGGGAGCTGTTTTTT,CASSQVLNTGELFF
-,-,TRBV2,TRBJ2-5,TGTGCCAGCAGTGAACAGGGAGAGACCCAGTACTTC,CASSEQGETQYF
once,TRBD1,TRBV7-9,TRBJ1-5,TGTGCCAGCAGCTTGCAGGGGACAGGGAGGGTTCAGCCCCAGCATTTT,CASSLQGTGRVQPQHF
-,-,TRBV6-5,TRBJ2-7,TGTGCCAGCAGTTACTCGAAAGGAATCGAGCAGTACTTC,CASSYSKGIEQYF
once,-,TRBV25-1,TRBJ2-1,TGTGCCAGCATGGTGGCGGGATTATCCTACAATGAGCAGTTCTTC,CASMVAGLSYNEQFF
-,-,TRBV5-1,TRBJ1-2,TGCGCCAGCAGCTTGGTCAAAGGGTTCTATGGCTACACCTTC,CASSLVKGFYGYTF
-,-,TRBV6-1,TRBJ1-2,TGTGCCTCCAGGGGAGCGGACTATGGCTACACCTTC,CASRGADYGYTF
-,-,TRBV2,TRBJ1-5,TGTGCCAGCTCCTCTGTAACAGGCAATCAGCCCCAGCATTTT,CASSSVTGNQPQHF
-,-,TRBV6-5,TRBJ1-6,TGTGCCAGCAGTTTAGGGCGGTCCTATAATTCACCCCTCCACTTT,CASSLGRSYNSPLHF
-,TRBD2,TRBV29-1,TRBJ2-7,TGCAGCGTCCTAGGACTAGCGGGAGTGGGTGAGCAGTACTTC,CSVLGLAGVGEQYF
-,TRBD2,TRBV9,TRBJ2-1,TGTGCCAGCAGCATGAGGACTAGCGGGGGCCTTACCTACAATGAGCAGTTCTTC,CASSMRTSGGLTYNEQFF
-,-,TRBV2,TRBJ1-1,TGTGCCAGCAGCCGCGACAGCGTGAACACTGAAGCTTTCTTT,CASSRDSVNTEAFF
few,-,TRBV6-1,TRBJ2-7,TGTGCCAGCAGTGAATATTCATCAGGGGCCTACGAGCAGTACTTC,CASSEYSSGAYEQYF
-,TRBD2,TRBV7-8,TRBJ2-7,TGTGCCAGCAGCTTAGTTCGAGCGGGGCCCCCCTACGAGCAGTACTTC,CASSLVRAGPPYEQYF
-,-,TRBV10-3,TRBJ1-2,TGTGCCACCAAAGTCCGACAGGCTAACTATGGCTACACCTTC,CATKVRQANYGYTF
-,-,TRBV18,TRBJ2-7,TGTGCCAGCTCACCAGAAGGGAACGAGCAGTACTTC,CASSPEGNEQYF
-,TRBD2,TRBV5-1,TRBJ2-2,TGCGCCAGCAGCTTGGTAGCGGGAGAGGTTCGGGAGCTGTTTTTT,CASSLVAGEVRELFF
-,-,TRBV7-2,TRBJ1-1,TGTGCCAGCAGCTTCACAGGGAGAGGCACTGAAGCTTTCTTT,CASSFTGRGTEAFF
-,TRBD2,TRBV19,TRBJ2-7,TGTGCCAGTAGACGCACTCTAGCGGGAGTCTACGAGCAGTACTTC,CASRRTLAGVYEQYF
-,-,TRBV4-2,TRBJ1-4,TGTGCCAGCAGCCAGTCATACAGTGCAACTAATGAAAAACTGTTTTTT,CASSQSYSATNEKLFF
-,-,TRBV7-9,TRBJ1-2,TGTGCCAGCAGCCCCGGACAGACGAACTATGGCTACACCTTC,CASSPGQTNYGYTF
-,-,TRBV10-3,TRBJ2-5,TGTGCCATCAGTGAGAGGGCTAACCAAGAGACCCAGTACTTC,CAISERANQETQYF
-,TRBD1,TRBV15,TRBJ1-1,TGTGCCACCAGCGTGCCGGGACAGGGCGAAGCTTTCTTT,CATSVPGQGEAFF
once,TRBD2,TRBV7-2,TRBJ2-1,TGTGCCAGCAGCTTAGCGTGGACTAGCGGGATTATTGAGCAGTTCTTC,CASSLAWTSGIIEQFF
-,-,TRBV5-1,TRBJ1-1,TGCGCCAGCAGCTTGTGGTCAGGGAGCATGAACACTGAAGCTTTCTTT,CASSLWSGSMNTEAFF
-,-,TRBV15,TRBJ2-3,TGTGCCACCAGCAGGTCGTCAGGACCCACAGATACGCAGTATTTT,CATSRSSGPTDTQYF
-,-,TRBV5-6,TRBJ2-5,TGTGCCAGCAGCTCAAAAGAGACCCAGTACTTC,CASSSKETQYF
once,-,TRBV2,TRBJ2-2,TGTGCCAGCAGTGAATTGGGATCCGGGGAGCTGTTTTTT,CASSELGSGELFF
-,-,TRBV7-9,TRBJ2-7,TGTGCCAGCACTCCCGGAGGGGGAGTGCGGTCCTACGAGCAGTACTTC,CASTPGGGVRSYEQYF
-,TRBD2,TRBV5-1,TRBJ2-5,TGCGCCAGCAGCCCGAGACTAGCCCGAGAGACCCAGTACTTC,CASSPRLARETQYF
-,TRBD1,TRBV30,TRBJ1-1,TGTGCCTGGAGTGTTCAAGGACAGGGGATCACTGAAGCTTTCTTT,CAWSVQGQGITEAFF
-,-,TRBV11-1,TRBJ2-7,TGTGCCAGCAGCTTAGCGAGTCCACCCTACGAGCAGTACTTC,CASSLASPPYEQYF
-,-,TRBV2,TRBJ2-1,TGTGCCAGCAGTTCTGGGAGGGGGGGCCGTAATGAGCAGTTCTTC,CASSSGRGGRNEQFF
few,-,TRBV10-1,TRBJ2-3,TGCGCCAGCAGTGAGAGGCCGTTAGATACGCAGTATTTT,CASSERPLDTQYF
-,TRBD1,TRBV6-5,TRBJ1-2,TGTGCCAGCAGTTCCGGACAGGGATTCTATGGCTACACCTTC,CASSSGQGFYGYTF
-,TRBD1,TRBV5-4,TRBJ2-1,TGTGCCAGCAGCTGGGACAGAAATGAGCAGTTCTTC,CASSWDRNEQFF
-,-,TRBV27,TRBJ1-5,TGTGCCAGCAGTTTAGAGGGGTGGGATCAGCCCCAGCATTTT,CASSLEGWDQPQHF
-,TRBD2,TRBV10-2,TRBJ2-1,TGCGCCACCCGGGAGGGGCGGGAAAGCTACAATGAGCAGTTCTTC,CATREGRESYNEQFF